The subject of this entry is one T cell receptor (beta chain). The antigen is not known. Germline V gene lookup returns CDR1 MGHDK and CDR2 SYGVNS. Trimming pared 6 bases from V and 2 bases from J, leaving 13 bases between. There are 14 residues in the CDR3. The data originate from a study of cytomegalovirus exposure and HLA in healthy donors. Study conclusions and caveats: As a later analysis showed, a missense DCLRE1C variant was linked to trimming of TCR beta V- and J-genes.

13 Jbeta primers and 60 Vbeta primers were used for the PCR. TCRdb's table, derived via immunoSEQ multiplex PCR, lists solely in-frame clones and lacks some. In the table there are some 110,000 clones, roughly 70% of which are singletons. This chain connects TRBV25-1 to TRBJ1-1; the D is unclear. The material sequenced was PBMCs. The clonotype originates from a man aged 30-40 years in good health and CMV-seropositive. CDR3: CASRQTGRNTEAFF. CDR3 DNA sequence: TGTGCCAGCAGACAAACTGGGCGAAACACTGAAGCTTTCTTT.